What follows are 24 T cell receptor beta chains derived from one specimen sequenced in a study of radiation and T cells in renal cell carcinoma (TCRdb year 2020). The time point label on this specimen signifies: baseline pretreatment blood. Explained via the paper, the treatment or condition label denotes: 15 Gy SBRT to primary tumor, nephrectomy 4 weeks later. The library was produced with the immunoSEQ multiplex PCR assay. Drawn from immuneACCESS, this table holds only the in-frame rearrangements with V and J called that TCRdb kept. Clones are partly lost; checked studies trace under half to an unresolved V gene and leave the rest unexplained. The sample contains about 91,000 clones, 82% of them found a single time. The top ten constitute roughly 6% of the sample. The input for sequencing was blood, taken from a patient whose treatment included radiotherapy and nephrectomy. These receptors were collected from a man in his 60s with renal cell carcinoma.

This chain joins TRBV7-2 and TRBJ1-3; D gene unclear. CDR1 and CDR2 from the germline V gene are SGHTA and FQGNSA. The CDR3 length is 13 residues. Trimming left V 1 base short and J 0 bases short, with 1 base between. CDR3 residues: CASSLGSGNTIYF. DNA for the CDR3: TGTGCCAGCAGCTTAGGCTCTGGAAACACCATATATTTT.

V usage is TRBV29-1 and J usage is TRBJ2-5; tentative D call: TRBD2 (6 bases). The J call may be faulty, since TRBJ2-7 better matches the DNA end. The CDR3 extends over 14 amino acids. Germline V gene data show CDR1 as SQVTM and CDR2 as ANQGSEA. The CDR3 spells CSVQEGTSSYEQYF. The DNA for the CDR3 is TGCAGCGTCCAAGAGGGGACTTCCTCCTACGAGCAGTACTTC.

This clone was recorded a few times. The rearrangement uses TRBV1 and TRBJ1-5. TRBV1 counts as a pseudogene. The CDR3 loop spans 16 amino acids. The CDR3 coding sequence is TGCACCAGCAGGGCTAGGGAGGCGAGTAGCAATCAGCCCCAGCATTTT. It is translated as CTSRAREASSNQPQHF.

The genes are TRBV5-6 and TRBJ1-1; D gene unclear. The CDR3 covers 17 residues. CDR1 SGHDT and CDR2 YYEEEE come from the germline V gene. V was cut by 0 bases and J by 0 bases, with 15 bases left in between. This CDR3 is CASSLGRTYSLNTEAFF. CDR3 nucleotides: TGTGCCAGCAGCTTGGGGCGGACCTATTCTTTGAACACTGAAGCTTTCTTT.

The chain has TRBV7-2 and TRBJ2-3; D unclear. CDR3 length equals 12 residues. Trimming took off 5 bases at V and 7 bases at J, with 10 bases between the two ends. From germline, CDR1 is SGHTA and CDR2 FQGNSA. The CDR3 reads CASSPDRNTQYF. The CDR3 coding sequence is TGTGCCAGCAGCCCGGACCGGAATACGCAGTATTTT.

The genes are TRBV18 and TRBJ2-7, with 7 positions matching TRBD1. This CDR3 comprises 13 residues. Germline lookup yields CDR1 KGHSH and CDR2 LQKENI. Trimming at V came to 4 bases and at J to 0 bases, leaving 0 bases not matched to a gene. CDR3 sequence (DNA): TGTGCCAGCTCACGGGACAGCTCCTACGAGCAGTACTTC. Its protein is CASSRDSSYEQYF.

The chain employs TRBV7-9 and TRBJ1-2, with TRBD1 matching 7 bases. The CDR3 runs 13 residues. Germline values: CDR1 SEHNR, CDR2 FQNEAQ (reference sequence). J was trimmed by 5 bases and V by 1 base; bases with no gene match: 1. CDR3 sequence (DNA): TGTGCCAGCAGCTTAGAGGGGGCATATGGCTACACCTTC. Its translation is CASSLEGAYGYTF. Combining the CDR3 with reference TRBV7-9 and TRBJ1-2 gives the whole variable domain DTGVSQNPRHKITKRGQNVTFRCDPISEHNRLYWYRQTLGQGPEFLTYFQNEAQLEKSRLLSDRFSAERPKGSFSTLEIQRTEQGDSAMYLCASSLEGAYGYTFGSGTRLTVV.

The J gene is TRBJ1-1, the V gene TRBV7-2; 8 bases align to TRBD1. CDR1 and CDR2 from the germline V gene are SGHTA and FQGNSA. The CDR3 extends over 13 amino acids. V dropped 7 bases and J dropped 4; count of bases not matched to a gene: 5. The CDR3 DNA follows: TGTGCCAGCACCCAGGGGGCTAGCACTGAAGCTTTCTTT. It encodes CASTQGASTEAFF. The whole variable domain, filled in from reference TRBV7-2 and TRBJ1-1, reads GAGVSQSPSNKVTEKGKDVELRCDPISGHTALYWYRQSLGQGLEFLIYFQGNSAPDKSGLPSDRFSAERTGGSVSTLTIQRTQQEDSAVYLCASTQGASTEAFFGQGTRLTVV.

The chain joins TRBV7-2 to TRBJ1-4; no definite D call. The CDR3 totals 17 residues. Germline V gene sequence: CDR1 SGHTA, CDR2 FQGNSA. Trimming stripped 1 base from V and 8 bases from J, with 20 bases between. DNA of the CDR3: TGTGCCAGCAGCTTAGAGGGAATTTATTCGAGCGGCGAAAAACTGTTTTTT. As protein: CASSLEGIYSSGEKLFF.

The chain couples TRBV6-1 to TRBJ2-7; D is uncertain. From germline, CDR1 is MNHNS and CDR2 SASEGT. The V and J ends lost 3 bases and 1 base respectively, with 7 bases between them. The CDR3 consists of 13 residues. As DNA, the CDR3 is TGTGCCAGCAGTGAGCCCGGTTCCTACGAGCAGTACTTC. This sequence encodes CASSEPGSYEQYF.

V and J are TRBV2 and TRBJ2-1; D possibly matches TRBD1 or TRBD2 (5 bases each). Between the trimmed V and J ends, which lost 8 bases and 7 bases, there was a span of 15 bases. Germline lookup yields CDR1 SNHLY and CDR2 FYNNEI. The CDR3 is 13 residues long. The CDR3 DNA reads TGTGCCAGCTATCGGTTTGGGGGAAATGAGCAGTTCTTC. This translates into CASYRFGGNEQFF.

The chain employs TRBV6-1 and TRBJ2-7; D is ambiguous. Germline V gives CDR1 MNHNS, CDR2 SASEGT. Trimming took off 3 bases at V and 2 bases at J, with 8 bases between the two ends. This CDR3 contains 13 residues. The chain's CDR3 is CASSETRTYEQYF. CDR3 bases: TGTGCCAGCAGTGAGACTCGGACCTACGAGCAGTACTTC.

J is TRBJ1-1 and V is TRBV4-1; possibly TRBD1 for D (5 bases). Per germline, CDR1 MGHRA and CDR2 YSYEKL. The CDR3 extends over 15 amino acids. V was clipped by 3 bases and J by 0 bases, with 11 bases between them. The CDR3 here is CASSHKRGMNTEAFF. CDR3 nucleotides: TGCGCCAGCAGCCATAAGCGGGGCATGAACACTGAAGCTTTCTTT.

This chain uses TRBV5-4 with TRBJ1-1; perhaps TRBD1 as D (5 bases). The germline V and J ends were trimmed by 0 bases and 5 bases, with 11 bases remaining between them. Germline loops: CDR1 SGHNT, CDR2 YYREEE (reference sequence). This CDR3 contains 14 residues. The CDR3 DNA reads as TGTGCCAGCAGCTTGGGCGGGGGTTTGACTGAAGCTTTCTTT. This gives the protein CASSLGGGLTEAFF.

A single count supports this clone. The chain combines TRBV25-1 with TRBJ2-7; no clear D. V was shortened by 1 base and J by 0 bases, with 4 bases between the two germline ends. There are 13 residues in the CDR3. Germline CDR1 is MGHDK and CDR2 is SYGVNS. DNA for the CDR3: TGTGCCAGCAGTGAATGGGGCTCCTACGAGCAGTACTTC. Translated, it gives CASSEWGSYEQYF.

This chain uses TRBV29-1 with TRBJ2-7, with D perhaps TRBD1 (6 bases). The CDR3 sequence is 13 residues long. V was clipped by 1 base and J by 1 base, with 8 bases between them. From germline, CDR1 is SQVTM and CDR2 ANQGSEA. Written as DNA, the CDR3 is TGCAGCGTTGAAGTTGGACAGTCCTACGAGCAGTACTTC. Encoded protein: CSVEVGQSYEQYF.

This sequence joins TRBV4-1 and TRBJ2-7, with no clear D. CDR1 and CDR2 from the germline V gene are MGHRA and YSYEKL. V was shortened by 0 bases and J by 6 bases, with 18 bases between the two germline ends. This CDR3 comprises 16 residues. CDR3 amino acids: CASSQDRDFSWSEQYF. CDR3 DNA sequence: TGCGCCAGCAGCCAAGATAGGGATTTTAGTTGGAGCGAGCAGTACTTC.

The CDR3 DNA is TGCGCCAGCAGCGCGGGGGAGGGTGGGAGAAACACCATATATTTT. Protein product: CASSAGEGGRNTIYF. The chain has TRBV4-1 and TRBJ1-3, with D possibly matching TRBD1 (5 bases). Trimming shortened V by 5 bases and J by 5 bases, and 16 bases separated the two germline ends. This CDR3 region has 15 residues. In germline, CDR1 is MGHRA, CDR2 YSYEKL.

This clone was seen only once. The chain joins TRBV14 to TRBJ1-1; 7 nucleotides line up with TRBD1. CDR3 size: 12 residues. V lost 3 bases to trimming and J lost 10 bases; unmatched junction nucleotides: 5. Germline values: CDR1 SGHDN, CDR2 FVKESK. CDR3 sequence reads: CASSQRGQAAFF. The DNA of the CDR3 is TGTGCCAGCAGCCAGAGGGGGCAGGCAGCTTTCTTT.

This rearrangement joins TRBV30 to TRBJ2-3; 8 bases match TRBD2. V dropped 5 bases and J dropped 4; count of bases not matched to a gene: 2. This CDR3 spans 12 amino acids. Germline V gene lookup returns CDR1 GTSNPN and CDR2 SVGIG (reference sequence). The CDR3 sequence: CAWGLASDTQYF. The DNA of the CDR3 is TGTGCCTGGGGACTAGCTTCAGATACGCAGTATTTT.

This sequence joins TRBV28 and TRBJ2-2; a weak D match, TRBD2 (6 bases). The CDR3 sequence is 11 residues long. Germline V gives CDR1 MDHEN, CDR2 SYDVKM. CDR3 coding DNA: TGTGCGACGGGGGACACCGGGGAGCTGTTTTTT. This translates into CATGDTGELFF.

The rearrangement joins TRBV2 to TRBJ2-1; 9 bases are shared with TRBD1. Germline V gives CDR1 SNHLY, CDR2 FYNNEI. The V and J ends lost 3 bases and 4 bases, in that order; junction bases with no gene match: 10. The CDR3 loop spans 17 amino acids. Here the CDR3 DNA reads TGTGCCAGCAGTGACTCCTTTCCGGGACAGGGTTACAATGAGCAGTTCTTC. This sequence encodes CASSDSFPGQGYNEQFF.

The rearrangement uses TRBV11-3 and TRBJ2-3; possible D gene TRBD1, 6 bases. Looked up from germline, CDR1 is SGHNT and CDR2 is YENEEA. V lost 1 base and J lost 1, with 6 bases in between. This CDR3 comprises 14 residues. CDR3 in DNA: TGTGCCAGCAGCTTAGGGGGGCGCACAGATACGCAGTATTTT. The encoded protein is CASSLGGRTDTQYF.

The chain employs TRBV15 and TRBJ1-2, with a tentative D call TRBD1 (5 bases). This CDR3 region has 14 residues. The germline V gene has CDR1 LNHNV and CDR2 YYDKDF (reference sequence). Trimming took 4 bases from V and 6 from J, leaving 15 bases between them. CDR3 sequence (DNA): TGTGCCACCAGCATCGGGGGACTTTCGGATGGCTACACCTTC. Translating gives CATSIGGLSDGYTF. Drawing the rest from reference TRBV15 and TRBJ1-2, the complete variable domain is DAMVIQNPRYQVTQFGKPVTLSCSQTLNHNVMYWYQQKSSQAPKLLFHYYDKDFNNEADTPDNFQSRRPNTSFCFLDIRSPGLGDTAMYLCATSIGGLSDGYTFGSGTRLTVV.